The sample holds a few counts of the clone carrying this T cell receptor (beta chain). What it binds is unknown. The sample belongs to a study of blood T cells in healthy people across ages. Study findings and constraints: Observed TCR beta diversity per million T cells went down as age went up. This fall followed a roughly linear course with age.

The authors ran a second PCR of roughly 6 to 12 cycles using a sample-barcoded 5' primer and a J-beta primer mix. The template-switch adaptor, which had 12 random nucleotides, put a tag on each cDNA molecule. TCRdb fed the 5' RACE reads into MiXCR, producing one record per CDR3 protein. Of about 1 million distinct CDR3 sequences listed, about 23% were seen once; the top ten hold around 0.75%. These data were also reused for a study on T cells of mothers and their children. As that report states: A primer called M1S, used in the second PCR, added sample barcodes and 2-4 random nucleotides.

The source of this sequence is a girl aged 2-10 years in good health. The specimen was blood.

This chain's CDR3 is CASSEFTGGRETQYF. The CDR3, as DNA: TGTGCCAGCAGTGAATTTACAGGGGGACGAGAGACCCAGTACTTC. The chain is built from TRBV2 and TRBJ2-5, with TRBD1 matching over 8 bases. Germline CDR1 is SNHLY and CDR2 is FYNNEI. The J segment lost 4 bases and the V segment lost 2 bases, leaving 6 bases of the junction unmatched. The CDR3 consists of 15 residues.